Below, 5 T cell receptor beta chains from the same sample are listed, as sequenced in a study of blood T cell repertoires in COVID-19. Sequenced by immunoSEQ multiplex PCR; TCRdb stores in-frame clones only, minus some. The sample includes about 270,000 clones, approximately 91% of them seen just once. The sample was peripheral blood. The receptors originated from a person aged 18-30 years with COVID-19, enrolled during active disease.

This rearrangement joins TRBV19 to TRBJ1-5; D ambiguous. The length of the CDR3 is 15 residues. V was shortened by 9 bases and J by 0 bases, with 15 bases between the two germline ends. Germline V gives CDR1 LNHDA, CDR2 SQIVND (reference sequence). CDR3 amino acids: CASSADSYSNQPQHF. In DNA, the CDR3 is TGTGCCAGCTCCGCTGACTCCTATAGCAATCAGCCCCAGCATTTT.

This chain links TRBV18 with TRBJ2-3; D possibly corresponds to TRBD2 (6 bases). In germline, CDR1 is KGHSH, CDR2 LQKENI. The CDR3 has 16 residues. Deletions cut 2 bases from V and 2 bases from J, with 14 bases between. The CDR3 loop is CASSPNSGVTTDTQYF. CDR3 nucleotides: TGTGCCAGCTCACCAAATTCGGGGGTAACCACAGATACGCAGTATTTT.

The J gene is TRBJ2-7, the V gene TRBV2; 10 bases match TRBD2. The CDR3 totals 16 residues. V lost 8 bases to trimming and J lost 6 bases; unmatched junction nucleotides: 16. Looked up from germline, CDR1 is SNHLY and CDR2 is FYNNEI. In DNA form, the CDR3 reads TGTGCCAGCGGGACGGAGATAGCGGGAGGAACGGGCGAGCAGTACTTC. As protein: CASGTEIAGGTGEQYF.

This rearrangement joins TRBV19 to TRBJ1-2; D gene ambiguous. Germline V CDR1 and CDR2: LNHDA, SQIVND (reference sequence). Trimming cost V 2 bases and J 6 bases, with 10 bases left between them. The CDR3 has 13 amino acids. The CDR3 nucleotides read TGTGCCAGTAGTATATTCCGGGGAGATGGCTACACCTTC. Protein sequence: CASSIFRGDGYTF.

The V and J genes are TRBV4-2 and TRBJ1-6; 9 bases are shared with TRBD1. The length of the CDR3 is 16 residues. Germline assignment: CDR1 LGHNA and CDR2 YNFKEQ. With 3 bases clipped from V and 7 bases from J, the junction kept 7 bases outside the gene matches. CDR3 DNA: TGTGCCAGCAGCCATCCCGGGACAGGGAAGAATTCACCCCTCCACTTT. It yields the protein CASSHPGTGKNSPLHF.